This TCR beta chain was recorded in a study of T cells in tumors after PD-1 blockade. Looking at the study overall: Tumor samples yielded about 21-fold more depth than single-cell TCR sequencing.

Assay: immunoSEQ multiplex PCR; the TCRdb copy retains only in-frame clones and omits some. The sample consists of roughly 1,700 clones, roughly 67% of them appearing once. The CDR3 runs to 11 residues. Trimming removed 3 bases at V and 10 bases at J, with 9 bases between. Germline CDR1 reads SEHNR; CDR2 reads FQNEAQ (reference sequence). The chain has TRBV7-9 and TRBJ1-2, with D unresolved. This TCR was recovered from a human donor with cutaneous squamous cell carcinoma. Sequencing was performed on tumor tissue, taken before anti-PD-1 treatment. The CDR3: CASSFGQLYTF. In DNA, the CDR3 is TGTGCCAGCAGCTTCGGGCAACTCTACACCTTC. The full variable domain, completed using reference TRBV7-9 and TRBJ1-2, is DTGVSQNPRHKITKRGQNVTFRCDPISEHNRLYWYRQTLGQGPEFLTYFQNEAQLEKSRLLSDRFSAERPKGSFSTLEIQRTEQGDSAMYLCASSFGQLYTFGSGTRLTVV.